This TCR beta chain was recovered during a study of shared clonotypes between healthy human individuals. Whole-study context: Each donor contributed plates that comprised three CD4 naive, three CD4 memory, two CD8 naive and one CD8 memory.

The count of this clone is one. Tens of thousands of T cell genomes (around 190 ng DNA) went into each sorted-subset replicate. Assay: immunoSEQ multiplex PCR; the TCRdb copy retains only in-frame clones and omits some. The sample contains 650,000 to 700,000 clones, about 90% of which appear only once. Trimming took off 0 bases at V and 5 bases at J, with 21 bases between the two ends. The CDR3 extends over 18 amino acids. Germline V gene data show CDR1 as SGDLS and CDR2 as YYNGEE. The clonotype comes from a man aged 18 to 30 in good health. Some clones in this sample may be carry-over from other donors' samples. Sequenced input: memory CD8+ T cells from PBMCs. Subset noted: CD45RO+ cells pooled with CCR7-negative TemRA cells. The V and J genes are TRBV9 and TRBJ2-1, with D perhaps matching TRBD1 or TRBD2 (5 bases each). The CDR3: CASSVGGVGFSGHNEQFF. CDR3 coding DNA: TGTGCCAGCAGCGTAGGCGGTGTGGGGTTTTCGGGACACAATGAGCAGTTCTTC.